The clone carrying this T cell receptor (beta chain) has just a few counts. As yet, its antigen is unknown. As the template, RNA transcripts were used to amplify TCR beta CDR3 regions. HTBI primers served in a first-round RT-PCR, which a second-round multiplex PCR followed. TCRdb analysed the multiplex PCR reads with MiXCR anew, one entry per CDR3 protein. The data hold about 620,000 distinct CDR3 sequences, with 20% to 25% observed a single time. V shed 1 base and J shed 8 bases, with 14 bases lying between them. Germline CDR1 MGHDK, CDR2 SYGVNS. This CDR3 contains 14 residues. Other autoimmune diseases, uncontrolled infections, pregnancy and lactation each led to patient exclusion. This sample is drawn from a study of Graves' ophthalmopathy and Graves' hyperthyroidism. Findings and caveats of the study: A 13-signature model separated ophthalmopathy from stable hyperthyroidism, just over 85% sensitivity, 65% to 82% specificity.

Sequencing used peripheral blood. The clonotype originates from a woman younger than 35 with stable Graves' hyperthyroidism. Some clones in this sample may be carry-over from other donors' samples. The chain uses TRBV25-1 and TRBJ1-2; D remains unclear. The CDR3, as DNA: TGTGCCAGCAGTGAATCGACCCCAAGGGAGGGCTACACCTTC. Translated: CASSESTPREGYTF.